Each of the 10 T cell receptor beta chains below was sequenced from the same sample in a study of regulatory T cells in long-lasting Graves disease. Stated time point: newly diagnosed GD, antithyroid drugs for less than 3 months. After RNA was extracted from PBMCs, the TCR library was made from it. For TCR beta, libraries came from iRepertoire HTBI primers and Arm-PCR of CDR3 regions. TCRdb itself ran the multiplex PCR reads through MiXCR, one entry per CDR3 protein. This table has approximately 470,000 distinct CDR3 sequences, about 17% appearing once. This sample also appeared in a second study, on T cells in Graves' hyperthyroidism and ophthalmopathy.

The sample in question was peripheral blood mononuclear cells (PBMCs), obtained at new diagnosis, from a patient treated with antithyroid drugs. The source is a man in his forties with Graves disease.

In this sample, this clonotype turned up a few times. The genes are TRBV12-3 or TRBV12-4 and TRBJ1-1; D is perhaps TRBD1 (5 bases). With 6 bases removed from V and 3 bases from J, the gap between germline ends came to 14 bases. CDR3 size: 14 residues. The DNA of the CDR3 is TGTGCCAGCAGGGGCCCCCGGGGGTACACTGAAGCTTTCTTT. Translated, it gives CASRGPRGYTEAFF.

This clonotype has a handful of counts. V and J are TRBV9 and TRBJ1-6, with D unresolved. With 4 bases removed from V and 2 bases from J, the gap between germline ends came to 22 bases. The V gene's germline CDR1 is SGDLS and CDR2 YYNGEE. This CDR3 comprises 19 residues. The CDR3: CASSFRVSQDVPYNSPLHF. The CDR3 coding sequence is TGTGCCAGCAGCTTTCGAGTTAGTCAGGACGTCCCCTATAATTCACCCCTCCACTTT.

This clonotype has a count of ten or more. The V and J genes are TRBV2 and TRBJ2-3; a weak D match, TRBD2 (10 bases). Germline V gives CDR1 SNHLY, CDR2 FYNNEI. There are 19 residues in the CDR3. The germline V and J ends were trimmed by 4 bases and 5 bases, with 28 bases remaining between them. The CDR3 sequence: CASSVKQGAASGSGDTQYF. In nucleotides, the CDR3 is TGTGCCAGCAGTGTTAAACAGGGGGCGGCTAGCGGGAGTGGAGATACGCAGTATTTT.

Many counts were recorded for this clonotype. V gene TRBV6-5 combines with J gene TRBJ2-1, with 8 bases fitting TRBD2. CDR3 length: 16 amino acids. V dropped 2 bases and J dropped 5; count of bases not matched to a gene: 8. Germline CDR1 reads MNHEY; CDR2 reads SVGAGI. Here the CDR3 DNA reads TGTGCCAGCAGTTACGGGGGACTAGGATCCCACAATGAGCAGTTCTTC. It translates to CASSYGGLGSHNEQFF.

The table lists this clonotype with many counts. V usage is TRBV6-5 and J usage is TRBJ2-1, with 10 bases aligning to TRBD1. Germline-derived CDR1 and CDR2 are MNHEY and SVGAGI. The V segment lost 0 bases and the J segment 4 bases; nucleotides outside the gene matches: 6. The CDR3 is 17 residues long. In DNA, the CDR3 is TGTGCCAGCAGTTACTCCTCCGGGACAGGGGTTTACAATGAGCAGTTCTTC. Amino acid sequence: CASSYSSGTGVYNEQFF.

This clonotype occurred many times. The V and J genes are TRBV5-1 and TRBJ2-1, with 11 bases that match TRBD2. The length of the CDR3 is 16 residues. Per the germline V gene, CDR1 is SGHRS and CDR2 is YFSETQ. V trimming: 0 bases; J trimming: 8 bases; junction bases outside the gene matches: 7. CDR3 sequence: CASSLELAGVSDEQFF. CDR3 DNA sequence: TGCGCCAGCAGCTTGGAACTAGCGGGAGTCTCCGATGAGCAGTTCTTC.

This clonotype has more than one count but fewer than ten. The gene calls are TRBV19 and TRBJ2-1; D remains unclear. V lost 1 base, J lost 8 bases, and 12 bases lay in between. Germline CDR1 and CDR2: LNHDA and SQIVND (reference sequence). The CDR3 sequence is 14 residues long. CDR3 protein: CASSIGMVYDEQFF. The CDR3 DNA sequence: TGTGCCAGTAGTATAGGTATGGTTTACGATGAGCAGTTCTTC.

This rearrangement joins TRBV28 to TRBJ2-2; D is perhaps TRBD2 (5 bases). Germline V gene sequence: CDR1 MDHEN, CDR2 SYDVKM. V gave up 6 bases and J gave up 5 bases, with 16 bases separating them. This CDR3 contains 15 residues. CDR3 bases: TGTGCCAGCAGCAGCTCCGGACGGAGGACCGGGGAGCTGTTTTTT. This translates into CASSSSGRRTGELFF. The variable domain in full, completed from reference TRBV28 and TRBJ2-2, reads DVKVTQSSRYLVKRTGEKVFLECVQDMDHENMFWYRQDPGLGLRLIYFSYDVKMKEKGDIPEGYSVSREKKERFSLILESASTNQTSMYLCASSSSGRRTGELFFGEGSRLTVL.

This clonotype appeared many times. The chain combines TRBV28 with TRBJ2-1; TRBD2 matches 11 bases. The CDR3 totals 17 residues. Losses at the gene ends were 3 bases for V and 6 bases for J; bases not matched to a gene: 10. The V gene's germline CDR1 is MDHEN and CDR2 SYDVKM. CDR3 protein: CASSFGSSGRRRNEQFF. In DNA, the CDR3 is TGTGCCAGCAGTTTCGGTTCTAGCGGGAGGAGGCGCAATGAGCAGTTCTTC.

This clonotype was seen at least ten times. The chain uses TRBV11-3 and TRBJ1-4, with 10 bases aligning to TRBD1. V shed 5 bases, J shed 8 bases, and the junction held 8 bases outside the gene matches. CDR3 length equals 15 residues. Germline CDR1 reads SGHNT; CDR2 reads YENEEA. The CDR3 DNA reads as TGTGCCAGCAGCGACCGGGACAGGGGACGGGAAAAACTGTTTTTT. This codes for CASSDRDRGREKLFF. Full variable domain (outside the CDR3, taken from reference TRBV11-3 and TRBJ1-4): EAGVVQSPRYKIIEKKQPVAFWCNPISGHNTLYWYLQNLGQGPELLIRYENEEAVDDSQLPKDRFSAERLKGVDSTLKIQPAELGDSAVYLCASSDRDRGREKLFFGSGTQLSVL.